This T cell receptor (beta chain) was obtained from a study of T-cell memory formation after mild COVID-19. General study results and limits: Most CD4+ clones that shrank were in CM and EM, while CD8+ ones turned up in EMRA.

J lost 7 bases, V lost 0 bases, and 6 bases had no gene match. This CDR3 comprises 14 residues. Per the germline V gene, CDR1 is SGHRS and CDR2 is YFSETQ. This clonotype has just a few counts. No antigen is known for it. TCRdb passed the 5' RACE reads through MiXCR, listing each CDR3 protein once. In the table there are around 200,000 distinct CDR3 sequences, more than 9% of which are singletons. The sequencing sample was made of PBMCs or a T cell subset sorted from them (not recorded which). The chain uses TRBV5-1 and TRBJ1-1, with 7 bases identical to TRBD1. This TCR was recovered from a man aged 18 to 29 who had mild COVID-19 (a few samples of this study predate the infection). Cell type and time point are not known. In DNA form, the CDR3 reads TGCGCCAGCAGCTTGGGACAGGGTGGGGATGAAGCTTTCTTT. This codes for CASSLGQGGDEAFF.